This TCR beta chain was sequenced for a study of T-cell reconstitution after alpha-beta-depleted transplantation in children. Notes on the study in general: Reported findings indicate that, about two months after transplant, alpha-beta T cells came from several hundred expanded clones, which were derived from non-depleted graft cells.

Regarding this clonotype: No antigen is known for it.

Germline V gene data show CDR1 as SGHVT and CDR2 as SQSDAQ. The ends were cut back, 7 bases at V and 0 bases at J, with 20 bases in the middle. The CDR3 extends over 17 amino acids. As it was prepared, the TCRbeta library received unique molecular identifiers. TCRdb reanalysed the PCR reads using MiXCR and keeps one entry per CDR3 protein. In the table there are about 590,000 distinct CDR3 sequences, roughly 13% of which are singletons. This TCR was sampled from a male patient younger than 18 who had a stem cell transplant for acute myeloid leukemia, so the T cells may come from the graft donor. The chain links TRBV7-4 to TRBJ2-3, with D possibly matching TRBD2 (7 bases). Sequencing used PBMCs, mostly from graft donor cells, obtained 360 days after TCRalphabeta/CD19-depleted stem cell transplant. The CDR3 is CASIHQGGGRSTDTQYF. The CDR3 nucleotides read TGTGCCAGCATCCACCAAGGGGGAGGGCGTAGCACAGATACGCAGTATTTT.